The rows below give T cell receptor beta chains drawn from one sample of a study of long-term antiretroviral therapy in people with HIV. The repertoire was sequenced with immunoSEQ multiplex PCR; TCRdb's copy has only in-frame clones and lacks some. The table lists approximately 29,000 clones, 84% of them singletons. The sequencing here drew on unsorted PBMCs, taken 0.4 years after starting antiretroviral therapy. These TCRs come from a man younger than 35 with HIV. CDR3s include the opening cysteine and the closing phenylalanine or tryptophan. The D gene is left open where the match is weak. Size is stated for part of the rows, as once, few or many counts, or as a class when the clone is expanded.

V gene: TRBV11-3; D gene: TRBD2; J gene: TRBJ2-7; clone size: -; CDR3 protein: CASSSSGGREQYF; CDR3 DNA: TGTGCCAGCAGCTCGTCGGGGGGGCGAGAGCAGTACTTC
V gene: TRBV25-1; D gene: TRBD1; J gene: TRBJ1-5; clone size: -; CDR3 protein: CASSRAGGDQPQHF; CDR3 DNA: TGTGCCAGCAGTCGAGCAGGGGGGGATCAGCCCCAGCATTTT
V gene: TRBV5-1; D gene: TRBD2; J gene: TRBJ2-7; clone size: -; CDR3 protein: CASSLVYPPAGEQYF; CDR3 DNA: TGCGCCAGCAGCTTGGTTTATCCGCCAGCGGGGGAGCAGTACTTC
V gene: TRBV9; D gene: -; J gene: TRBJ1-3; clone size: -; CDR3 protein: CASSVGVSGNTIYF; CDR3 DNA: TGTGCCAGCAGCGTAGGGGTTTCTGGAAACACCATATATTTT
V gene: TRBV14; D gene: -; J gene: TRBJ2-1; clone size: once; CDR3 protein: CASSQDNPWANPFHYNEQFF; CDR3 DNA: TGTGCCAGCAGCCAAGATAACCCTTGGGCTAACCCCTTTCACTACAATGAGCAGTTCTTC
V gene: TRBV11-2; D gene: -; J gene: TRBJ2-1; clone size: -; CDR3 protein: CASSLKYNEQFF; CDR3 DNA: TGTGCCAGCAGCTTAAAGTACAATGAGCAGTTCTTC
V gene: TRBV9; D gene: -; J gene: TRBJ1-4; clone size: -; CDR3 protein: CASSWGGTLKEKLFF; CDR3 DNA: TGTGCCAGCAGCTGGGGGGGGACCCTCAAGGAAAAACTGTTTTTT
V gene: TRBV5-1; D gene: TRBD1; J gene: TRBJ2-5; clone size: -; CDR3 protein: CASSLSPGQGKETQYF; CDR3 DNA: TGCGCCAGCAGCTTGTCCCCGGGACAGGGAAAAGAGACCCAGTACTTC
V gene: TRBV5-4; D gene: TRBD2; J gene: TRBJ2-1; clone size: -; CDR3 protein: CASSFASGRGNEQFF; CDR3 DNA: TGTGCCAGCAGCTTCGCTAGCGGGAGGGGCAATGAGCAGTTCTTC
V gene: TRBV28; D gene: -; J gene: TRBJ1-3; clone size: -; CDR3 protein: CASTLTGSTNTIYF; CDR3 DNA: TGTGCCAGCACGCTGACTGGCTCGACAAACACCATATATTTT
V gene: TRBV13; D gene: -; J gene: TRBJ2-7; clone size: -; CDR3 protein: CASSPGGQGFYEQYF; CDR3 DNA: TGTGCCAGCAGCCCCGGCGGGCAGGGTTTTTACGAGCAGTACTTC
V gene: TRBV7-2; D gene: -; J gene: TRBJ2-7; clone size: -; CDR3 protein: CASSLGVGDVYEQYF; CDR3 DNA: TGTGCCAGCAGCCTAGGGGTAGGGGACGTATACGAGCAGTACTTC
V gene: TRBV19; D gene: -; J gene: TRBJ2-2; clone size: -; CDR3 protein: CASSIGANTGELFF; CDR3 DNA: TGTGCCAGTAGTATTGGGGCTAACACCGGGGAGCTGTTTTTT
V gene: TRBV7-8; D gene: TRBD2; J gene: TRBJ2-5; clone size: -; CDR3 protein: CASSWGAGGQQETQYF; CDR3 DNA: TGTGCCAGCAGCTGGGGGGCGGGAGGACAACAAGAGACCCAGTACTTC